Listed below are T cell receptor beta chains from one sample, sequenced in a study of control samples from healthy donors and cancer patients. Libraries were prepared by immunoSEQ multiplex PCR; TCRdb keeps only in-frame clonotypes and omits some of them. The data contain about 44,000 clones, around 87% of them singletons. The specimen sequenced was PBMCs. Receptors originate from a woman aged 55-75 years with lung cancer. CDR3s include the opening cysteine and the closing phenylalanine or tryptophan. The D gene is left open where the match is weak. For some rows the clone size is stated as once, few or many, or as a class when expanded; others skip it.

TRBV6-1	NA	TRBJ1-2	NA	TGTGCCAGCAGTGAATTGTCCAATCGGGGCTACACCTTC	CASSELSNRGYTF
TRBV10-2	NA	TRBJ1-1	NA	TGCGCCAGCAGTGATGGCGACAGGCTGAACACTGAAGCTTTCTTT	CASSDGDRLNTEAFF
TRBV5-6	few	TRBJ1-2	NA	TGTGCCAGCAGCTGGGGGGACGGCGCTGGCTACACCTTC	CASSWGDGAGYTF
TRBV9	NA	TRBJ1-2	TRBD1	TGTGCCAGCAGCAGGGACAGGGATGGCTACACCTTC	CASSRDRDGYTF
TRBV7-9	NA	TRBJ1-1	NA	TGTGCCAGCAGTTCGACAGGGAACACTGAAGCTTTCTTT	CASSSTGNTEAFF
TRBV2	NA	TRBJ1-1	NA	TGTGCCAGCAGTGAAGCTCGGCAGTACACTGAAGCTTTCTTT	CASSEARQYTEAFF
TRBV7-9	NA	TRBJ1-4	TRBD1	TGTGCCAGCAGCCTGAGCGGGACAGGGGTTGAAAAACTGTTTTTT	CASSLSGTGVEKLFF
TRBV5-1	NA	TRBJ2-1	TRBD2	TGCGCCAGCAGCTTGGCGGGAGGGCCTCGTGAGCAGTTCTTC	CASSLAGGPREQFF
TRBV5-6	NA	TRBJ2-5	NA	TGTGCCAGCAGCTTGGATATAGAAGAGACCCAGTACTTC	CASSLDIEETQYF
TRBV19	NA	TRBJ1-4	NA	TGTGCCAGTAGTTGGACAGCTGAAAAACTGTTTTTT	CASSWTAEKLFF
TRBV7-9	once	TRBJ1-2	NA	TGTGCCAGCAGCTTAATGACGGGGTCTACCTCCTATGGCTACACCTTC	CASSLMTGSTSYGYTF
TRBV11-2	NA	TRBJ2-7	TRBD1	TGTGCCAGCAGCTTAGGGGGACAGTACGAGCAGTACTTC	CASSLGGQYEQYF
TRBV6-4	NA	TRBJ2-1	TRBD2	TGTGCCAGCAACCTACTAGCGGGAGAACGTTACAATGAGCAGTTCTTC	CASNLLAGERYNEQFF
TRBV29-1	NA	TRBJ1-1	NA	TGCAGCGTTGCAGTCCCGACCACTGAAGCTTTCTTT	CSVAVPTTEAFF
TRBV28	NA	TRBJ2-1	NA	TGTGCCAGCAGCTACCCCGGGACTTCCAATGAGCAGTTCTTC	CASSYPGTSNEQFF
TRBV6-5	NA	TRBJ1-6	NA	TGTGCCAGTACTACGCAGGGTTCACCCCTCCACTTT	CASTTQGSPLHF
TRBV7-9	NA	TRBJ1-4	NA	TGTGCCAGCAGCTTGGGACGGCTTCCAACTAATGAAAAACTGTTTTTT	CASSLGRLPTNEKLFF
TRBV7-2	NA	TRBJ1-5	NA	TGTGCCAGCAGCTTAGCGCAAGGGGGTGGTGGTCAGCCCCAGCATTTT	CASSLAQGGGGQPQHF
TRBV18	NA	TRBJ1-5	NA	TGTGCCAGCTCACCACTTGGTTCGGAGGGGCAGCCCCAGCATTTT	CASSPLGSEGQPQHF
TRBV5-1	NA	TRBJ2-2	NA	TGCGCCAGCAGTCTGAGTGTAACCGGGGAGCTGTTTTTT	CASSLSVTGELFF
TRBV5-4	NA	TRBJ2-3	TRBD2	TGTGCCAGCAGGGCCGGACTAGCCCCAGATACGCAGTATTTT	CASRAGLAPDTQYF
TRBV19	NA	TRBJ2-7	TRBD2	TGTGCCAGTAGTATCGGGAGGAGCTCCTACGAGCAGTACTTC	CASSIGRSSYEQYF
TRBV11-2	NA	TRBJ2-5	NA	TGTGCCAGCAGCTTAGGAGTGGAAGAGACCCAGTACTTC	CASSLGVEETQYF
TRBV5-6	NA	TRBJ1-5	NA	TGTGCCAGCAGCTCGTCCCTCTGGGGTCGGGGCAATCAGCCCCAGCATTTT	CASSSSLWGRGNQPQHF
TRBV29-1	NA	TRBJ2-7	NA	TGCAGCGTTGGGGGCCAATCTTACGAGCAGTACTTC	CSVGGQSYEQYF
TRBV2	once	TRBJ2-3	TRBD1	TGTGCCAGCAGGCCGGGACAGGGGACAGATACGCAGTATTTT	CASRPGQGTDTQYF
TRBV9	NA	TRBJ2-5	NA	TGTGCCAGCAGCCCGGGGATCGGGGAAGAGACCCAGTACTTC	CASSPGIGEETQYF
TRBV28	NA	TRBJ1-2	NA	TGTGCCAGCAGCACAAACTATGGCTACACCTTC	CASSTNYGYTF
TRBV3-1/TRBV3-2	NA	TRBJ2-6	NA	TGTGCCAGCAGCCAAGCGGACTCTGGGGCCAACGTCCTGACTTTC	CASSQADSGANVLTF
TRBV18	NA	TRBJ2-1	NA	TGTGCCAGCTCACCAATGATGGATGAGCAGTTCTTC	CASSPMMDEQFF
TRBV6-1	NA	TRBJ2-7	NA	TGTGCCAGCAGTGAACTAACACCAGCCGAGCAGTACTTC	CASSELTPAEQYF
TRBV6-4	NA	TRBJ1-5	NA	TGTGCCAGCAGTGACCCAACTCGCGGAGGATATAGCAATCAGCCCCAGCATTTT	CASSDPTRGGYSNQPQHF
TRBV23-1	NA	TRBJ1-5	NA	TGCGCCAGCAGTCAAATGGTCAGGTGCAATCAGCCCCAGCATTTT	CASSQMVRCNQPQHF
TRBV4-2	NA	TRBJ2-2	NA	TGTGCCAGCAGCCACGAGAGACAGTCGGGCGGGGAGCTGTTTTTT	CASSHERQSGGELFF
TRBV7-9	NA	TRBJ2-5	TRBD1	TGTGCCAGCAGCCCATCCGGGACAGGGGTGCGGACCCAGTACTTC	CASSPSGTGVRTQYF
TRBV3-1/TRBV3-2	NA	TRBJ2-5	NA	TGTGCCAGCAGCCAAGTAAGCCAAGAGACCCAGTACTTC	CASSQVSQETQYF